This entry concerns a single TCR beta chain. The data are from a study of blood T cell repertoires in COVID-19. Overall study context: Sources were T cells, B-cell-depleted T cells, or PBMCs; the material itself was cDNA or gDNA.

Losses at the gene ends were 0 bases for V and 13 bases for J; bases not matched to a gene: 5. CDR3 length equals 14 residues. Looked up from germline, CDR1 is LGHDT and CDR2 is YNNKEL (reference sequence). Source study methods: Quantification of nucleated cells was approximated via reference gene primer amplification. Profiled with immunoSEQ multiplex PCR; TCRdb holds only in-frame clones, not every one. V and J calls and clone size are copied from that table; D and trimming were computed from the DNA. The profile shows approximately 190,000 clones, 80% to 90% of them singletons. The J gene is TRBJ2-1, the V gene TRBV3-1 (or the pseudogene TRBV3-2), with 11 bases identical to TRBD2. The receptor comes from a man aged 70 or older with active or convalescent COVID-19. The sample taken for sequencing was peripheral blood. CDR3: CASSQEVAGGTQFF. CDR3 coding DNA: TGTGCCAGCAGCCAAGAGGTAGCGGGAGGGACACAGTTCTTC.